The next 17 T cell receptor beta chains were all read from a single sample in a study of human T cells and chemical hapten exposure. Each CDR3 protein is one row after TCRdb ran MiXCR on the RACE reads. The sample holds 35,000 to 40,000 distinct CDR3 sequences, about 11% seen once. This sample's time point: pre-sensitization, week 0. Treatment indicated: therapeutic diphenylcyclopropenone sensitization with weekly scalp DPC. Source: whole blood, taken in connection with sensitization to the hapten diphenylcyclopropenone (DPC). Source of these receptors: a man under 40 with alopecia areata. Some clones in this sample may be carry-over from other donors' samples.

This clonotype has at least ten counts. This chain connects TRBV6-5 to TRBJ2-7, with D perhaps being TRBD1 or TRBD2 (5 bases each). Germline V lookup: CDR1 MNHEY, CDR2 SVGAGI. V lost 7 bases and J 1 base, leaving 8 bases between the germline ends. This CDR3 contains 12 residues. The CDR3 DNA is TGTGCCAGCAAGGGGAGTTCCTACGAGCAGTACTTC. Amino acid sequence: CASKGSSYEQYF.

This clonotype was recorded many times. The chain joins TRBV18 to TRBJ1-3; D is unclear. Deletions cut 2 bases from V and 4 bases from J, with 15 bases between. CDR3 length equals 16 residues. CDR1 and CDR2 (germline): KGHSH, LQKENI. CDR3 in DNA: TGTGCCAGCTCACCAGTCATCGGCCTCTCGGGAAACACCATATATTTT. Its translation is CASSPVIGLSGNTIYF.

V and J are TRBV6-1 and TRBJ1-4, with D unresolved. Germline CDR1 is MNHNS and CDR2 is SASEGT. Trimming shortened V by 6 bases and J by 4 bases, and 9 bases separated the two germline ends. The CDR3 consists of 13 residues. The CDR3 reads CASSVIDNEKLFF. CDR3 DNA sequence: TGTGCCAGCAGCGTAATAGATAATGAAAAACTGTTTTTT.

The gene calls are TRBV5-1 and TRBJ1-5; no reliable D call. The V end lost 2 bases, the J end lost 5 bases, and 8 bases lay between the germline ends. The CDR3 consists of 13 residues. The germline V gene has CDR1 SGHRS and CDR2 YFSETQ. The CDR3 is CASSLSGDQPQHF. CDR3 coding DNA: TGCGCCAGCAGCTTATCCGGGGATCAGCCCCAGCATTTT.

The V call is TRBV7-2, the J call TRBJ2-1; unclear D gene. The V end was cut by 0 bases, the J end by 9 bases, with 9 bases between. The CDR3 is 13 residues long. CDR1 and CDR2 (germline): SGHTA, FQGNSA. CDR3 sequence (DNA): TGTGCCAGCAGCTTAGCGCTGGTTGGTGAGCAGTTCTTC. Translating it yields CASSLALVGEQFF.

This CDR3 is CASSQDIRLETQYF. CDR3 coding DNA: TGTGCCAGCAGCCAAGATATAAGGTTAGAGACCCAGTACTTC. J is TRBJ2-5 and V is TRBV3-1; D not certain. Germline lookup yields CDR1 LGHDT and CDR2 YNNKEL (reference sequence). Trimming left V 0 bases short and J 4 bases short, with 9 bases between. The CDR3 has 14 residues.

The sample holds a few counts of this clonotype. The genes are TRBV21-1 and TRBJ2-7; the DNA was not compared with TRBD2, the D call given in the table. TRBV21-1 is a pseudogene segment. The CDR3 has 15 residues. The CDR3 coding sequence is TGTGCCAGCAGCAAAGAAGGACTATTACCCTACGAGCAGTACTTC. As protein: CASSKEGLLPYEQYF.

This clonotype was seen many times. The V gene is TRBV3-1, the J gene TRBJ2-3; 8 bases line up with TRBD2. CDR1 LGHDT and CDR2 YNNKEL come from the germline V gene (reference sequence). The CDR3 loop spans 16 amino acids. The V gene end was trimmed by 0 bases and the J gene end by 1 base; junction bases not matched to a gene: 3. The CDR3 loop reads CASSQDPAGGTDTQYF. The DNA for the CDR3 is TGTGCCAGCAGCCAAGATCCAGCGGGAGGCACAGATACGCAGTATTTT.

This clonotype has ten or more counts. The V and J genes are TRBV6-2 or TRBV6-3 and TRBJ1-1; D gene uncertain. The CDR3 extends over 18 amino acids. Germline CDR1 is MNHEY and CDR2 is SVGEGT. V gave up 7 bases and J gave up 1 base, with 25 bases separating them. CDR3 sequence reads: CASTPQAVLGPPNTEAFF. The CDR3 DNA follows: TGTGCCAGCACCCCCCAAGCAGTTTTGGGCCCCCCGAACACTGAAGCTTTCTTT.

This clonotype was seen more than once but under ten times. The gene calls are TRBV10-3 and TRBJ2-7; possible D gene TRBD1, 6 bases. Between the trimmed V and J ends, which lost 4 bases and 2 bases, there was a span of 21 bases. CDR1 is ENHRY and CDR2 is SYGVKD in the germline V gene. The CDR3 is made up of 17 amino acids. The CDR3 is CAISGRPPGGKAYEQYF. DNA for the CDR3: TGTGCCATCAGTGGTCGACCCCCTGGGGGCAAAGCCTACGAGCAGTACTTC.

This clonotype has at least ten counts. The chain couples TRBV7-3 to TRBJ1-2, with 7 nucleotides matching TRBD1. With V trimmed by 5 bases and J by 2 bases, 8 bases remained unmatched. The germline CDR1 and CDR2 sequences are SGHTA and FQGTGA. This CDR3 spans 15 amino acids. The CDR3 DNA follows: TGTGCCAGCAGCCCGGTGGGCAGGGGGAACTATGGCTACACCTTC. It yields the protein CASSPVGRGNYGYTF.

The rearrangement uses TRBV4-3 and TRBJ2-1; 8 bases are a match to TRBD2. Trimming removed 3 bases from V and 2 bases from J; junction bases left unmatched: 0. The CDR3 runs 14 residues. Germline-derived CDR1 and CDR2 are LGHNA and YSLEER. The CDR3 region has the DNA TGCGCCAGCAGCCACGGGAGGGCCTACAATGAGCAGTTCTTC. This encodes CASSHGRAYNEQFF.

This clonotype was picked up many times. V gene TRBV7-6 combines with J gene TRBJ1-4, with D perhaps matching TRBD1 (6 bases). The CDR3 has 14 residues. Germline-derived CDR1 and CDR2 are SGHVS and FNYEAQ. The ends were cut back, 9 bases at V and 13 bases at J, with 24 bases in the middle. Written as DNA, the CDR3 is TGTGCCAGTTCTTTAGACCCGCAGGGGCGAGGACTGTTTTTT. It specifies CASSLDPQGRGLFF. Drawing the rest from reference TRBV7-6 and TRBJ1-4, the complete variable domain is GAGVSQSPRYKVTKRGQDVALRCDPISGHVSLYWYRQALGQGPEFLTYFNYEAQQDKSGLPNDRFSAERPEGSISTLTIQRTEQRDSAMYRCASSLDPQGRGLFFGSGTQLSVL.

This sequence joins TRBV7-3 and TRBJ2-3, with 8 bases matching TRBD2. The germline gives CDR1 SGHTA, CDR2 FQGTGA. Losses at the gene ends were 4 bases for V and 2 bases for J; bases not matched to a gene: 11. CDR3 length: 17 residues. The CDR3 loop reads CASSSTSGGRYTDTQYF. The CDR3 nucleotides read TGTGCCAGCAGCTCTACTTCTGGCGGGAGGTACACAGATACGCAGTATTTT.

The V call is TRBV7-9, the J call TRBJ1-1; D unclear. Per germline, CDR1 SEHNR and CDR2 FQNEAQ (reference sequence). CDR3 length equals 11 residues. Trimming removed 11 bases at V and 0 bases at J, with 7 bases between. Here the CDR3 reads CAGELNTEAFF. The CDR3 DNA follows: TGTGCCGGCGAACTGAACACTGAAGCTTTCTTT.

This clonotype came up many times. The chain recombines TRBV2 with TRBJ2-1; TRBD2 matches 10 bases. CDR1 SNHLY and CDR2 FYNNEI come from the germline V gene. The CDR3 is made up of 15 amino acids. V was clipped by 7 bases and J by 6 bases; unmatched bases: 9. CDR3 protein: CASKILAGVVNEQFF. Here the CDR3 DNA reads TGTGCCAGCAAAATCCTAGCGGGGGTTGTCAATGAGCAGTTCTTC.

This clonotype was recorded at least ten times. V is TRBV20-1 and J is TRBJ1-2; no firm D call. Trimming took 0 bases from V and 2 from J, leaving 10 bases between them. CDR3 length: 14 residues. The germline V gene encodes CDR1 DFQATT and CDR2 SNEGSKA (reference sequence). CDR3 sequence: CSARDVTTNYGYTF. Written as DNA, the CDR3 is TGCAGTGCTAGAGACGTCACCACAAACTATGGCTACACCTTC.